The 2 T cell receptor beta chains in this list originate from one sample, sequenced in a study of CD8 T cells in ankylosing spondylitis. TCRdb used MiXCR to reprocess the 5' RACE reads, holding one entry per CDR3 protein. Among 150,000 to 200,000 distinct CDR3 sequences listed, roughly 12% were seen once. Material for sequencing was blood, either unsorted or a sorted T cell fraction (not recorded which). These TCRs come from a male donor with ankylosing spondylitis or in good health (not recorded which).

Ten or more counts support this clonotype. The J gene is TRBJ2-2, the V gene TRBV3-1; 15 nucleotides agree with TRBD2. J was trimmed by 8 bases and V by 4 bases; bases with no gene match: 5. This CDR3 is 16 amino acids long. Germline loops: CDR1 LGHDT, CDR2 YNNKEL (reference sequence). The CDR3 region is CASSLGLAGGRGELFF. As DNA, the CDR3 is TGTGCCAGCAGCCTTGGACTAGCGGGGGGGCGTGGGGAGCTGTTTTTT.

This clonotype was detected a few times. This rearrangement joins TRBV6-1 to TRBJ2-3, with D hard to call. V lost 1 base, J lost 4 bases, and 6 bases lay in between. Germline CDR1 is MNHNS and CDR2 is SASEGT. CDR3 length equals 13 residues. This chain's CDR3 is CASSEVGPDTQYF. CDR3 DNA sequence: TGTGCCAGCAGTGAAGTTGGACCAGATACGCAGTATTTT.